The following is a T cell receptor beta chain sequence with its context. Its specificity is not known. Germline lookup yields CDR1 SGHRS and CDR2 YFSETQ. The CDR3 spans 16 residues. Trimming took 9 bases from V and 0 from J, leaving 16 bases between them. These data originate in a study of cytomegalovirus exposure and HLA in healthy donors. The PCR made use of 60 Vbeta and 13 Jbeta primers. The protocol was immunoSEQ multiplex PCR, while the TCRdb copy is restricted to in-frame clones and leaves out a portion. The data show some 110,000 clones, with roughly four fifths seen just once and roughly 22% held by the top ten. Study-wide findings and caveats: The study put some 150 TCR beta chains on its list as cytomegalovirus-associated. When analyzed later, a missense DCLRE1C variant was found to be linked to TCR beta V- and J-gene trimming. In a later analysis, compared with equally common non-associated chains, HLA-associated beta chains were more expanded.

The receptor was isolated from a man younger than 45 in good health and CMV-seropositive. The sample comprised PBMCs. The chain combines TRBV5-1 with TRBJ2-6; D may be TRBD1 (6 bases). CDR3 sequence: CATMTGSTSGANVLTF. The CDR3 nucleotides read TGCGCCACGATGACAGGTTCCACCTCTGGGGCCAACGTCCTGACTTTC.